The 9 T cell receptor beta chains below were found in one sample sequenced in a study of control samples from healthy donors and cancer patients (dated by TCRdb to between 2020 and 2021). The protocol used for the library was the immunoSEQ multiplex PCR assay. TCRdb took over this immuneACCESS table, retaining in-frame rearrangements with V and J assigned. Such tables are incomplete; in checked studies, under half of the missing clones stem from an unresolved V gene, and the remainder is unexplained. In this sample the table shows over 10,000 clones, 93% of which occur a single time. The ten top clones hold 14% of the sample. The sample consisted of PBMCs. Source of these receptors: a man older than 75 with lung cancer.

The sample holds one count of this clone. The J gene is TRBJ2-2, the V gene TRBV18; D gene unclear. This CDR3 comprises 16 residues. The germline V and J ends were trimmed by 1 base and 4 bases, with 13 bases remaining between them. The germline V gene encodes CDR1 KGHSH and CDR2 LQKENI. The CDR3 loop is CASSPRLQRPTGELFF. As DNA, the CDR3 is TGTGCCAGCTCACCACGGTTACAGAGACCCACCGGGGAGCTGTTTTTT.

This sequence joins TRBV27 and TRBJ1-4, with D uncertain. Germline CDR1 MNHEY, CDR2 SMNVEV (reference sequence). Trimming took 6 bases from V and 1 from J, leaving 15 bases between them. The CDR3 consists of 16 residues. In DNA form, the CDR3 reads TGTGCCAGCAGCCCGGAACGAGGTAGAACTAATGAAAAACTGTTTTTT. Protein sequence: CASSPERGRTNEKLFF.

The chain links TRBV10-2 to TRBJ2-1, with 7 nucleotides matching TRBD1. The length of the CDR3 is 15 residues. V lost 5 bases and J lost 5; bases outside the gene matches: 9. Germline CDR1 reads WSHSY; CDR2 reads SAAADI. CDR3 residues: CASSTRDSGHNEQFF. DNA of the CDR3: TGCGCCAGCAGTACCCGGGACAGCGGACACAATGAGCAGTTCTTC.

This chain uses TRBV18 with TRBJ1-1, with TRBD1 matching 10 bases. V was clipped by 1 base and J by 3 bases; unmatched bases: 2. The CDR3 is made up of 15 amino acids. Looked up from germline, CDR1 is KGHSH and CDR2 is LQKENI. In DNA form, the CDR3 reads TGTGCCAGCTCACCACGGGACAGGGGCTACACTGAAGCTTTCTTT. Its translation is CASSPRDRGYTEAFF. Combining the CDR3 with reference TRBV18 and TRBJ1-1 gives the whole variable domain NAGVMQNPRHLVRRRGQEARLRCSPMKGHSHVYWYRQLPEEGLKFMVYLQKENIIDESGMPKERFSAEFPKEGPSILRIQQVVRGDSAAYFCASSPRDRGYTEAFFGQGTRLTVV.

The chain is built from TRBV6-1 and TRBJ1-3; 7 bases are shared with TRBD1. V dropped 1 base and J dropped 4; count of bases not matched to a gene: 4. The CDR3 is 15 amino acids. Germline V gives CDR1 MNHNS, CDR2 SASEGT. The CDR3 loop is CASSEVGTVGNTIYF. For the CDR3, the DNA is TGTGCCAGCAGTGAAGTGGGGACAGTAGGAAACACCATATATTTT.

The chain employs TRBV6-5 and TRBJ1-2; D is possibly TRBD1 (5 bases). The ends were cut back, 0 bases at V and 6 bases at J, with 11 bases in the middle. The CDR3 runs 14 residues. CDR1 and CDR2 (germline): MNHEY, SVGAGI. The CDR3 bases are TGTGCCAGCAGTTACTCGAGGCAGGGAGATGGCTACACCTTC. The encoded protein is CASSYSRQGDGYTF.

The rearrangement joins TRBV5-1 to TRBJ1-4, with TRBD1 matching over 8 bases. This CDR3 region has 14 residues. The germline gives CDR1 SGHRS, CDR2 YFSETQ. The J segment lost 3 bases and the V segment lost 5 bases, leaving 3 bases of the junction unmatched. The DNA of the CDR3 is TGCGCCAGCAGGACAGGGGTAGCTAATGAAAAACTGTTTTTT. Its protein is CASRTGVANEKLFF.

V and J are TRBV25-1 and TRBJ1-3, with unresolved D. CDR1 is MGHDK, CDR2 SYGVNS, per germline. The V gene lost 5 bases and the J gene lost 9 bases, with 23 bases spanning the gap. The CDR3 extends over 16 amino acids. The CDR3 coding sequence is TGTGCCAGCAGTCCGTCCGGACCAATTCCCCCAGGCACCATATATTTT. Amino acids: CASSPSGPIPPGTIYF.

V is TRBV2 and J is TRBJ1-2; D uncertain. The CDR3 loop spans 13 amino acids. Germline V lookup: CDR1 SNHLY, CDR2 FYNNEI. V lost 2 bases and J lost 1, with 5 bases in between. DNA for the CDR3: TGTGCCAGCAGTGAATTGGGTAACTATGGCTACACCTTC. Its protein product is CASSELGNYGYTF.